A single sample is the source of the 28 T cell receptor beta chains below, sequenced in a study of blood T cell repertoires in COVID-19. Using immunoSEQ multiplex PCR, the repertoire was profiled, and TCRdb retains in-frame clones only, with some absent. The table records tens of thousands of clones, roughly 80% of them present only once. The sequencing sample was made of peripheral blood. The receptor set was obtained from an elderly man with acute or convalescent COVID-19.

This chain joins TRBV2 and TRBJ2-6, with 7 bases fitting TRBD1. Trimming removed 7 bases from V and 0 bases from J; junction bases left unmatched: 6. The CDR3 contains 16 residues. Germline assignment: CDR1 SNHLY and CDR2 FYNNEI. The CDR3 DNA reads as TGTGCCAGCACTGACAGGGCGGTCTCTGGGGCCAACGTCCTGACTTTC. It yields the protein CASTDRAVSGANVLTF.

The chain employs TRBV6-5 and TRBJ1-5; D call uncertain. CDR3 length: 15 amino acids. Trimming cost V 0 bases and J 0 bases, with 6 bases left between them. The germline CDR1 and CDR2 sequences are MNHEY and SVGAGI. The CDR3 here is CASSYSAVSNQPQHF. CDR3 nucleotide sequence: TGTGCCAGCAGTTACTCGGCGGTTAGCAATCAGCCCCAGCATTTT.

The CDR3, as DNA: TGTGCCATCAGTGACAGGGCGAACACTGAAGCTTTCTTT. It specifies CAISDRANTEAFF. The chain links TRBV10-3 to TRBJ1-1; maybe TRBD1 (5 bases). The CDR3 runs to 13 residues. The V end lost 3 bases, the J end lost 1 base, and 6 bases lay between the germline ends. Germline V gene data show CDR1 as ENHRY and CDR2 as SYGVKD.

The rearrangement joins TRBV6-1 to TRBJ2-1; D gene uncertain. The CDR3 is 12 amino acids. Germline values: CDR1 MNHNS, CDR2 SASEGT. Trimming took off 2 bases at V and 9 bases at J, with 8 bases between the two ends. The DNA for the CDR3 is TGTGCCAGCAGTGAATCGACACCTGAGCAGTTCTTC. Residues: CASSESTPEQFF.

This chain connects TRBV27 to TRBJ1-6; D is undetermined. Trimming took off 2 bases at V and 5 bases at J, with 7 bases between the two ends. This CDR3 has 14 amino acids. Germline CDR1 reads MNHEY; CDR2 reads SMNVEV (reference sequence). The CDR3 DNA reads as TGTGCCAGCAGTTTACCACAGCATAATTCACCCCTCCACTTT. This codes for CASSLPQHNSPLHF.

The chain recombines TRBV19 with TRBJ1-1; 7 bases map to TRBD1. Germline CDR1 LNHDA, CDR2 SQIVND (reference sequence). There are 13 residues in the CDR3. With 2 bases clipped from V and 6 bases from J, the junction kept 3 bases outside the gene matches. This CDR3 reads CASSIQQGAEAFF. The CDR3 DNA is TGTGCCAGTAGTATACAGCAGGGGGCTGAAGCTTTCTTT.

V and J are TRBV2 and TRBJ1-2; 11 bases map to TRBD1. The junction had 6 bases not matched to a gene; V was cut back by 6 bases and J by 3 bases. The germline V gene has CDR1 SNHLY and CDR2 FYNNEI. This CDR3 comprises 15 residues. The DNA for the CDR3 is TGTGCCAGCAGACGGGACAGGGGGAGCTACTATGGCTACACCTTC. It translates to CASRRDRGSYYGYTF.

The J gene is TRBJ2-1, the V gene TRBV29-1; possibly TRBD2 for D (6 bases). The length of the CDR3 is 14 residues. Per the germline V gene, CDR1 is SQVTM and CDR2 is ANQGSEA. Deletions cut 6 bases from V and 2 bases from J, with 14 bases between. CDR3 sequence: CSVVEGLTYNEQFF. Here the CDR3 DNA reads TGCAGCGTCGTGGAGGGGCTCACCTACAATGAGCAGTTCTTC.

CDR3 DNA: TGTGCCAGCAGCATCAGGGTAGGAACTGAAGCTTTCTTT. Translation: CASSIRVGTEAFF. The V call is TRBV5-4, the J call TRBJ1-1, with D perhaps matching TRBD1 (5 bases). The length of the CDR3 is 13 residues. V lost 4 bases to trimming and J lost 5 bases, with 12 bases between them. From germline, CDR1 is SGHNT and CDR2 YYREEE (reference sequence).

This chain uses TRBV4-1 with TRBJ2-7; weak D call: TRBD1 (5 bases). V shed 0 bases and J shed 4 bases, with 10 bases lying between them. The CDR3 totals 14 residues. The germline V gene encodes CDR1 MGHRA and CDR2 YSYEKL. CDR3 sequence (DNA): TGCGCCAGCAGCCAAGATCAGGGCATGTACGAGCAGTACTTC. This encodes CASSQDQGMYEQYF.

This clone was detected a few times. The chain recombines TRBV7-3 with TRBJ2-3; D might be TRBD1 (5 bases). V gave up 1 base and J gave up 2 bases, with 10 bases separating them. The CDR3 extends over 15 amino acids. In germline, CDR1 is SGHTA, CDR2 FQGTGA. The CDR3 sequence: CASSLRGSDTDTQYF. In DNA form, the CDR3 reads TGTGCCAGCAGCTTAAGGGGCAGCGACACAGATACGCAGTATTTT.

As DNA, the CDR3 is TGTGCCAGCAGTTTACAGGGCGGCTATGGCTACACCTTC. This sequence encodes CASSLQGGYGYTF. The rearrangement uses TRBV27 and TRBJ1-2, with D maybe TRBD1 (5 bases). The CDR3 runs 13 residues. V was clipped by 2 bases and J by 4 bases, with 8 bases between them. Germline V gene data show CDR1 as MNHEY and CDR2 as SMNVEV (reference sequence).

This clone has just one count. CDR3 DNA: TGTGCCAGCTCACCCCGGGCAGACCCGGGGGAAGCTTTCTTT. Translation: CASSPRADPGEAFF. The genes are TRBV18 and TRBJ1-1; D is unclear. The CDR3 spans 14 residues. Trimming shortened V by 3 bases and J by 8 bases, and 16 bases separated the two germline ends. Germline-derived CDR1 and CDR2 are KGHSH and LQKENI.

Many counts were recorded for this clone. The rearrangement uses TRBV19 and TRBJ2-7, with 8 bases fitting TRBD1. Germline V CDR1 and CDR2: LNHDA, SQIVND (reference sequence). The V gene end was trimmed by 7 bases and the J gene end by 4 bases; junction bases not matched to a gene: 12. This CDR3 has 15 residues. The CDR3 sequence is CASTQTGGGCYEQYF. CDR3 bases: TGTGCCAGTACCCAAACAGGGGGAGGCTGTTACGAGCAGTACTTC.

This clone appeared once. The chain couples TRBV3-1 (or the pseudogene TRBV3-2) to TRBJ2-2; TRBD2 agrees at 7 bases. The length of the CDR3 is 18 residues. Germline V gene sequence: CDR1 LGHDT, CDR2 YNNKEL (reference sequence). V shed 2 bases and J 6 bases; nucleotides not matched to a gene: 15. Here the CDR3 DNA reads TGTGCCAGCAGCCAAAAGATCCCGGGACTAAGAACACCCGGGGAGCTGTTTTTT. It codes for CASSQKIPGLRTPGELFF.

The V gene is TRBV5-1, the J gene TRBJ2-7, with 8 bases identical to TRBD1. Germline trimming cut 0 bases from V and 2 bases from J; bases unmatched to any gene: 1. There are 14 residues in the CDR3. In germline, CDR1 is SGHRS, CDR2 YFSETQ. The CDR3 DNA follows: TGCGCCAGCAGCTTGGGGGACAGGCCCTACGAGCAGTACTTC. Amino acids: CASSLGDRPYEQYF.

The chain links TRBV27 to TRBJ1-2; TRBD1 matches 8 bases. V lost 7 bases and J lost 3; bases outside the gene matches: 4. The germline V gene encodes CDR1 MNHEY and CDR2 SMNVEV (reference sequence). This CDR3 contains 13 residues. The CDR3 nucleotides read TGTGCCAGCACTGGACAGGGCGACTATGGCTACACCTTC. Protein: CASTGQGDYGYTF.

The table lists this clone with a count of one. The genes are TRBV5-1 and TRBJ1-2; D ambiguous. This CDR3 is built from 13 residues. Germline V CDR1 and CDR2: SGHRS, YFSETQ. The V end was cut by 0 bases, the J end by 7 bases, with 10 bases between. The CDR3 protein is CASSLAPGPGYTF. The DNA of the CDR3 is TGCGCCAGCAGCTTGGCCCCAGGTCCTGGCTACACCTTC. The full variable domain, rest sourced from reference TRBV5-1 and TRBJ1-2, is KAGVTQTPRYLIKTRGQQVTLSCSPISGHRSVSWYQQTPGQGLQFLFEYFSETQRNKGNFPGRFSGRQFSNSRSEMNVSTLELGDSALYLCASSLAPGPGYTFGSGTRLTVV.

This clone was recorded only once. The genes are TRBV30 and TRBJ2-7; 9 bases fit TRBD1. This CDR3 has 12 residues. The J segment lost 7 bases and the V segment lost 4 bases, leaving 5 bases of the junction unmatched. CDR1 GTSNPN and CDR2 SVGIG come from the germline V gene (reference sequence). CDR3 protein: CAWTTGGVEQYF. In nucleotides, the CDR3 is TGTGCCTGGACCACAGGGGGCGTTGAGCAGTACTTC. The full variable domain, completed using reference TRBV30 and TRBJ2-7, is SQTIHQWPATLVQPVGSPLSLECTVEGTSNPNLYWYRQAAGRGLQLLFYSVGIGQISSEVPQNLSASRPQDRQFILSSKKLLLSDSGFYLCAWTTGGVEQYFGPGTRLTVT.

The chain is built from TRBV19 and TRBJ1-1; 9 bases map to TRBD1. The CDR3 is 14 amino acids. Germline CDR1 is LNHDA and CDR2 is SQIVND (reference sequence). The ends lost 4 bases at V and 10 bases at J; junction bases unmatched: 10. CDR3 sequence reads: CASSRGDRDFAAFF. DNA of the CDR3: TGTGCCAGTAGTAGGGGGGACAGGGACTTTGCAGCTTTCTTT.

The chain uses TRBV5-4 and TRBJ1-2, with 7 bases matching TRBD1. Germline CDR1 SGHNT, CDR2 YYREEE (reference sequence). The CDR3 loop spans 15 amino acids. J gave up 4 bases and V 3 bases, and 9 bases lay outside the gene matches. CDR3 sequence: CASSSGPGQSYGYTF. In nucleotides, the CDR3 is TGTGCCAGCAGCTCAGGCCCGGGACAGAGCTATGGCTACACCTTC.

This clone was picked up a small number of times. This sequence joins TRBV27 and TRBJ1-2, with 8 bases aligning to TRBD1. This CDR3 has 15 residues. Germline V CDR1 and CDR2: MNHEY, SMNVEV (reference sequence). The V segment lost 5 bases and the J segment 2 bases; nucleotides outside the gene matches: 7. The CDR3 region is CASSQGRTGNYGYTF. The CDR3, as DNA: TGTGCCAGCAGTCAAGGCCGGACAGGGAACTATGGCTACACCTTC.

V usage is TRBV9 and J usage is TRBJ2-5; 9 bases align to TRBD1. The germline gives CDR1 SGDLS, CDR2 YYNGEE. J was trimmed by 3 bases and V by 4 bases; bases with no gene match: 10. This CDR3 has 16 residues. CDR3 sequence: CASSLTGTGREETQYF. The CDR3 DNA reads TGTGCCAGCAGCTTAACCGGGACAGGGAGGGAAGAGACCCAGTACTTC.

The chain joins TRBV5-6 to TRBJ1-2, with a weak D call TRBD1 (6 bases). This CDR3 has 14 residues. Trimming pared 1 base from V and 0 bases from J, leaving 7 bases between. Looked up from germline, CDR1 is SGHDT and CDR2 is YYEEEE. The CDR3 region is CASSLTGTNYGYTF. CDR3 DNA: TGTGCCAGCAGCTTGACAGGGACTAACTATGGCTACACCTTC.

Only one count was recorded for this clone. The gene calls are TRBV29-1 and TRBJ2-7; 8 nucleotides agree with TRBD1. The CDR3 extends over 11 amino acids. V shed 7 bases, J shed 6 bases, and the junction held 5 bases outside the gene matches. CDR1 and CDR2 (germline): SQVTM, ANQGSEA. CDR3: CSADRGGEQYF. DNA for the CDR3: TGCAGCGCTGACAGGGGCGGCGAGCAGTACTTC.

The V and J genes are TRBV10-1 and TRBJ2-7, with D uncertain. This CDR3 has 12 residues. Trimming took 3 bases from V and 4 from J, leaving 7 bases between them. Per germline, CDR1 WNHNN and CDR2 SYGVQD (reference sequence). CDR3 sequence (DNA): TGCGCCAGCAGTGAAAACAGTTACGAGCAGTACTTC. Its protein is CASSENSYEQYF.

The chain couples TRBV20-1 to TRBJ2-3; 8 bases map to TRBD2. The CDR3 consists of 13 residues. The germline V gene has CDR1 DFQATT and CDR2 SNEGSKA (reference sequence). V lost 3 bases, J lost 6 bases, and 5 bases stayed unmatched. The CDR3 here is CSASRGGRDTQYF. The DNA for the CDR3 is TGCAGTGCTAGTCGGGGGGGCCGCGATACGCAGTATTTT.

The rearrangement joins TRBV4-2 to TRBJ2-1; 9 bases match TRBD2. The trim removed 4 bases at V and 6 bases at J, leaving 7 bases unmatched. Germline CDR1 reads LGHNA; CDR2 reads YNFKEQ. The CDR3 spans 15 residues. The CDR3 DNA is TGTGCCAGCAGCCCCGTGGCGGGGGGGCGCAATGAGCAGTTCTTC. Protein product: CASSPVAGGRNEQFF.